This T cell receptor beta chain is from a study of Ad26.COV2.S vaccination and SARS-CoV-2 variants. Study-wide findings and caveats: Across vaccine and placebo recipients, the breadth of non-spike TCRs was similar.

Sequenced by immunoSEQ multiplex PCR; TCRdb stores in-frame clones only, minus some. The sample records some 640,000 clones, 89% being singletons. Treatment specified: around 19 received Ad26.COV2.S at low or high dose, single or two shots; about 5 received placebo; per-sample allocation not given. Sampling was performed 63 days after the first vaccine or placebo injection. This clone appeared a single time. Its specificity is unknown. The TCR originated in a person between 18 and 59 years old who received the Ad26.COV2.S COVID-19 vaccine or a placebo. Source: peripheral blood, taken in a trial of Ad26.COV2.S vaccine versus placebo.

The DNA of the CDR3 is TGCAGCGTTGAAGAGGACACCATATATTTT. It translates to CSVEEDTIYF. The chain employs TRBV29-1 and TRBJ1-3; D is undetermined. The CDR3 loop spans 10 amino acids. Trimming shortened V by 0 bases and J by 8 bases, and 2 bases separated the two germline ends. In germline, CDR1 is SQVTM, CDR2 ANQGSEA.